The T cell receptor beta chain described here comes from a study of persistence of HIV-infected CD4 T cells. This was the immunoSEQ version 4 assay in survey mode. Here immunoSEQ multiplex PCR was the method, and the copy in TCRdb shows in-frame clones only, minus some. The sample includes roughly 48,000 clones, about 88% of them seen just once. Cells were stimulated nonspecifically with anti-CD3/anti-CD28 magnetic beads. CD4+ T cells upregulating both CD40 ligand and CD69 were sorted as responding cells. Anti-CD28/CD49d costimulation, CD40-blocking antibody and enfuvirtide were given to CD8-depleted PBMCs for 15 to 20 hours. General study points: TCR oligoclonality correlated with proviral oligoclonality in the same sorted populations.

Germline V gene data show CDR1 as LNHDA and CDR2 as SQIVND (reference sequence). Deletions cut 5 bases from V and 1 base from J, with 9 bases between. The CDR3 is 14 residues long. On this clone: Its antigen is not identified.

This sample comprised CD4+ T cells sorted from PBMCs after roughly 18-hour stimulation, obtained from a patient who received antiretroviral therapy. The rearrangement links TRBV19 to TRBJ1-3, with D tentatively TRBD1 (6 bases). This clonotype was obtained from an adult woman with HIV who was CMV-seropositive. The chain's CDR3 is CASSPRGSGNTIYF. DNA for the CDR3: TGTGCCAGTAGTCCCAGGGGATCTGGAAACACCATATATTTT.